Following are 15 T cell receptor beta chains from one sample sequenced in a study of response to subunit inactivated influenza vaccine. Each CDR3 protein is one row after TCRdb ran MiXCR on the RT-PCR reads. The sample has about 780,000 distinct CDR3 sequences; around 18% are singletons. Specimen: PBMCs from blood, collected about 5 days after vaccination. These receptors all stem from a man aged 45-65 years who received an inactivated influenza vaccine.

The rearrangement links TRBV24-1 to TRBJ2-6, with no clear D. The CDR3 loop spans 15 amino acids. The V end was cut by 6 bases, the J end by 1 base, with 9 bases between. Germline V lookup: CDR1 KGHDR, CDR2 SFDVKD. The CDR3 reads CATSHHLSGANVLTF. The DNA of the CDR3 is TGTGCCACCAGTCACCACCTTTCTGGGGCCAACGTCCTGACTTTC.

The genes are TRBV5-1 and TRBJ1-4; a possible D gene is TRBD1 (6 bases). This CDR3 is 16 amino acids long. In germline, CDR1 is SGHRS, CDR2 YFSETQ. V was pared by 2 bases and J by 3 bases, with 14 bases between. In nucleotides, the CDR3 is TGCGCCAGCAGCTTTGAGGTGGGGGCAGCTAATGAAAAACTGTTTTTT. Encoded protein: CASSFEVGAANEKLFF.

The gene calls are TRBV6-6 and TRBJ1-1, with D uncertain. Germline CDR1 is MNHNY and CDR2 is SVGAGI (reference sequence). Trimming stripped 0 bases from V and 8 bases from J, with 10 bases between. The CDR3 is made up of 13 amino acids. CDR3 amino acids: CASSYSTGNEAFF. The CDR3 DNA sequence: TGTGCCAGCAGTTACTCGACGGGGAACGAAGCTTTCTTT.

The chain links TRBV20-1 to TRBJ2-5, with 7 nucleotides matching TRBD2. Germline V gene lookup returns CDR1 DFQATT and CDR2 SNEGSKA (reference sequence). The CDR3 runs 17 residues. V lost 0 bases and J lost 2; bases outside the gene matches: 12. The CDR3 protein is CSARDRETSYWQETQYF. In nucleotides, the CDR3 is TGCAGTGCTAGAGATCGGGAGACTAGCTATTGGCAAGAGACCCAGTACTTC.

The J gene is TRBJ2-7, the V gene TRBV6-1; 9 bases map to TRBD1. The CDR3 totals 15 residues. Per the germline V gene, CDR1 is MNHNS and CDR2 is SASEGT. The V gene end was trimmed by 7 bases and the J gene end by 3 bases; junction bases not matched to a gene: 10. CDR3 DNA sequence: TGTGCCAGCAAGAGATCCGGGACAGGGCGCTACGAGCAGTACTTC. It translates to CASKRSGTGRYEQYF.

The J gene is TRBJ1-2, the V gene TRBV12-3 or TRBV12-4; a weak D match, TRBD1 (5 bases). The CDR3 is made up of 14 amino acids. V was cut by 1 base and J by 3 bases, with 9 bases left in between. The CDR3: CASSLGGAYYGYTF. The DNA for the CDR3 is TGTGCCAGCAGTTTAGGGGGCGCGTACTATGGCTACACCTTC.

The chain is built from TRBV4-3 and TRBJ2-3; D uncertain. This CDR3 has 15 residues. The germline V gene has CDR1 LGHNA and CDR2 YSLEER. Trimming removed 0 bases from V and 4 bases from J, with 11 bases in between. CDR3 amino acids: CASSQDRVESDTQYF. The CDR3 DNA is TGCGCCAGCAGCCAAGATCGGGTGGAGTCAGATACGCAGTATTTT.

This clonotype was seen more than once but under ten times. The V and J genes are TRBV29-1 and TRBJ2-1; 8 bases are shared with TRBD2. CDR3 length equals 13 residues. Trimming at V came to 7 bases and at J to 7 bases, leaving 9 bases not matched to a gene. Germline-derived CDR1 and CDR2 are SQVTM and ANQGSEA. The CDR3 sequence is CSGGGREVNEQFF. In DNA form, the CDR3 reads TGCAGCGGGGGGGGGCGGGAGGTAAATGAGCAGTTCTTC.

This clonotype was found many times. This chain links TRBV7-2 with TRBJ2-7, with D possibly TRBD2 on 7 matching bases. Germline CDR1 is SGHTA and CDR2 is FQGNSA. V shed 5 bases and J shed 5 bases, with 16 bases lying between them. CDR3 length: 14 residues. The CDR3 sequence is CASSPFRGADEQYF. CDR3 nucleotides: TGTGCCAGCAGCCCTTTCCGGGGGGCGGACGAGCAGTACTTC.

A few counts support this clonotype. The chain employs TRBV20-1 and TRBJ2-7, with D hard to call. The CDR3 spans 13 residues. V lost 2 bases, J lost 1 base, and 9 bases lay in between. Looked up from germline, CDR1 is DFQATT and CDR2 is SNEGSKA (reference sequence). The CDR3 sequence: CSARLRASYEQYF. The CDR3 DNA reads TGCAGTGCTAGACTAAGAGCTTCCTACGAGCAGTACTTC.

This clonotype was picked up a small number of times. The chain combines TRBV6-5 with TRBJ2-3; D not certain. The germline V and J ends were trimmed by 2 bases and 0 bases, with 6 bases remaining between them. This CDR3 is 14 amino acids long. Germline V gene sequence: CDR1 MNHEY, CDR2 SVGAGI. CDR3 residues: CASSYRWSTDTQYF. CDR3 nucleotide sequence: TGTGCCAGCAGTTACCGGTGGAGCACAGATACGCAGTATTTT.

The gene calls are TRBV4-2 and TRBJ2-1, with 8 bases that match TRBD2. This CDR3 contains 15 residues. Trimming removed 3 bases from V and 7 bases from J; junction bases left unmatched: 8. CDR1 LGHNA and CDR2 YNFKEQ come from the germline V gene. CDR3 in DNA: TGTGCCAGCAGCCAGTCTACCGGGACTAGTAATGAGCAGTTCTTC. It is translated as CASSQSTGTSNEQFF.

The chain carries TRBV6-5 and TRBJ1-1; D ambiguous. The V gene lost 4 bases and the J gene lost 4 bases, with 16 bases spanning the gap. CDR3 length: 15 residues. Germline CDR1 and CDR2: MNHEY and SVGAGI. The chain's CDR3 is CASSFMTEGGTEAFF. The CDR3 nucleotides are TGTGCCAGCAGTTTCATGACTGAAGGAGGCACTGAAGCTTTCTTT.

The V call is TRBV7-9, the J call TRBJ2-7; D is unclear. Germline CDR1 is SEHNR and CDR2 is FQNEAQ (reference sequence). CDR3 size: 13 residues. With 4 bases removed from V and 6 bases from J, the gap between germline ends came to 13 bases. The CDR3 reads CASSSQVGGEQYF. The CDR3 nucleotides are TGTGCCAGCAGCTCCCAGGTTGGTGGCGAGCAGTACTTC.

This clonotype was recorded many times. The chain is built from TRBV5-1 and TRBJ2-1; 11 nucleotides match TRBD2. Germline V gene data show CDR1 as SGHRS and CDR2 as YFSETQ. Trimming took 0 bases from V and 7 from J; bases not matched to a gene: 3. CDR3 size: 15 residues. The CDR3: CASSLEASGRNEQFF. CDR3 DNA: TGCGCCAGCAGCTTGGAGGCTAGCGGGAGGAATGAGCAGTTCTTC.